The 31 T cell receptor beta chains reported below all come from one sample, sequenced in a study of OX40 agonist ivuxolimab in advanced cancers. Using immunoSEQ multiplex PCR, the repertoire was profiled, and TCRdb retains in-frame clones only, with some absent. The table includes about 52,000 clones, about 82% detected once. Source: CD4+ or CD8+ T cells sorted from blood, taken in a trial of the OX40 agonist ivuxolimab. The source of these receptors is an adult with an advanced solid tumor such as melanoma, head and neck, liver or kidney cancer.

J is TRBJ2-3 and V is TRBV28; D possibly corresponds to TRBD2 (5 bases). The V end was cut by 7 bases, the J end by 0 bases, with 8 bases between. The CDR3 consists of 13 residues. Germline lookup yields CDR1 MDHEN and CDR2 SYDVKM. The CDR3 bases are TGTGCCAGCATTGAGGGAAGCACAGATACGCAGTATTTT. It yields the protein CASIEGSTDTQYF.

V is TRBV6-5 and J is TRBJ1-4, with D possibly being TRBD1 (6 bases). The germline V and J ends were trimmed by 5 bases and 8 bases, with 15 bases remaining between them. This CDR3 region has 14 residues. Looked up from germline, CDR1 is MNHEY and CDR2 is SVGAGI. CDR3 DNA sequence: TGTGCCAGCAGTAAACAGGGTTCCCGGGAAAAACTGTTTTTT. Translation gives CASSKQGSREKLFF.

J is TRBJ2-7 and V is TRBV28, with 9 bases matching TRBD2. The CDR3 runs to 16 residues. CDR1 is MDHEN and CDR2 is SYDVKM in the germline V gene. J was trimmed by 6 bases and V by 6 bases; bases with no gene match: 15. CDR3 amino acids: CASSLQRAGGGGEQYF. The DNA for the CDR3 is TGTGCCAGCAGCCTACAGAGAGCTGGCGGGGGGGGCGAGCAGTACTTC.

This rearrangement joins TRBV10-3 to TRBJ1-5, with a possible D match to TRBD1 (6 bases). V dropped 7 bases and J dropped 4 bases, with 14 bases sitting between them. From germline, CDR1 is ENHRY and CDR2 SYGVKD. CDR3 length: 14 amino acids. The CDR3 nucleotides are TGTGCCATCACCTCAGGGGCAAGGAATCAGCCCCAGCATTTT. Residues: CAITSGARNQPQHF.

The chain has TRBV7-2 and TRBJ2-6; perhaps D is TRBD1 or TRBD2 (6 bases each). Germline lookup yields CDR1 SGHTA and CDR2 FQGNSA. V gave up 5 bases and J gave up 4 bases, with 15 bases separating them. There are 16 residues in the CDR3. CDR3 nucleotide sequence: TGTGCCAGCAGCCGAGGGGGGATTGCGGGGGCCAACGTCCTGACTTTC. Its protein product is CASSRGGIAGANVLTF. The variable domain in full, completed from reference TRBV7-2 and TRBJ2-6, reads GAGVSQSPSNKVTEKGKDVELRCDPISGHTALYWYRQSLGQGLEFLIYFQGNSAPDKSGLPSDRFSAERTGGSVSTLTIQRTQQEDSAVYLCASSRGGIAGANVLTFGAGSRLTVL.

This chain connects TRBV30 to TRBJ2-3, with 9 positions matching TRBD2. The CDR3 has 16 residues. The V segment lost 2 bases and the J segment 5 bases; nucleotides outside the gene matches: 11. The V gene's germline CDR1 is GTSNPN and CDR2 SVGIG (reference sequence). CDR3 amino acids: CAWSLRERGAGDTQYF. The CDR3 coding sequence is TGTGCCTGGAGTCTCCGAGAGCGGGGGGCGGGAGATACGCAGTATTTT.

The rearrangement joins TRBV6-6 to TRBJ2-1, with 12 bases aligning to TRBD1. Germline V gives CDR1 MNHNY, CDR2 SVGAGI (reference sequence). This CDR3 region has 15 residues. The J segment lost 7 bases and the V segment lost 5 bases, leaving 6 bases of the junction unmatched. For the CDR3, the DNA is TGTGCCAGCAGTCGACCGGGACAGGGGGCAAATGAGCAGTTCTTC. Protein sequence: CASSRPGQGANEQFF.

The chain joins TRBV28 to TRBJ2-3; maybe TRBD1 (6 bases). The CDR3 is made up of 15 amino acids. V lost 6 bases and J 5 bases, leaving 18 bases between the germline ends. Germline lookup yields CDR1 MDHEN and CDR2 SYDVKM. The CDR3 sequence: CASRGEQGQGDTQYF. As DNA, the CDR3 is TGTGCCAGCAGAGGGGAACAGGGTCAGGGAGATACGCAGTATTTT.

The CDR3 is CASSLRTGYNEQFF. For the CDR3, the DNA is TGTGCCAGCAGTTTGAGGACTGGCTACAATGAGCAGTTCTTC. The rearrangement joins TRBV28 to TRBJ2-1; D might be TRBD2 (5 bases). Looked up from germline, CDR1 is MDHEN and CDR2 is SYDVKM. The V gene lost 3 bases and the J gene lost 3 bases, with 9 bases spanning the gap. The CDR3 spans 14 residues.

The chain recombines TRBV18 with TRBJ2-7; tentatively, D is TRBD2 (6 bases). CDR3 size: 15 residues. In germline, CDR1 is KGHSH, CDR2 LQKENI. V was clipped by 3 bases and J by 5 bases, with 17 bases between them. CDR3 nucleotides: TGTGCCAGCTCACCCGACCGGGGGTTGAGGGACGAGCAGTACTTC. Translation gives CASSPDRGLRDEQYF. The full variable domain, rest sourced from reference TRBV18 and TRBJ2-7, is NAGVMQNPRHLVRRRGQEARLRCSPMKGHSHVYWYRQLPEEGLKFMVYLQKENIIDESGMPKERFSAEFPKEGPSILRIQQVVRGDSAAYFCASSPDRGLRDEQYFGPGTRLTVT.

J is TRBJ2-3 and V is TRBV7-2; the D gene is possibly TRBD2 (6 bases). V shed 0 bases and J shed 3 bases, with 7 bases lying between them. This CDR3 has 14 residues. Germline V CDR1 and CDR2: SGHTA, FQGNSA. The CDR3, as DNA: TGTGCCAGCAGCTTAGCGGGGGGAACAGATACGCAGTATTTT. Translating gives CASSLAGGTDTQYF.

V usage is TRBV29-1 and J usage is TRBJ2-7; either TRBD1 or TRBD2 may supply D (5 bases each). Germline CDR1 SQVTM, CDR2 ANQGSEA. There are 14 residues in the CDR3. Trimming stripped 8 bases from V and 1 base from J, with 18 bases between. The CDR3 coding sequence is TGCAGCCCCGCACTTGGGGGTCCTTCCTACGAGCAGTACTTC. Its protein is CSPALGGPSYEQYF.

The DNA for the CDR3 is TGTGCCAGCAGTTCTTATCAGGGTGAGGACACTGAAGCTTTCTTT. Its protein is CASSSYQGEDTEAFF. V and J are TRBV6-6 and TRBJ1-1, with a tentative D call TRBD1 (5 bases). The CDR3 runs 15 residues. The V end was cut by 4 bases, the J end by 3 bases, with 15 bases between. CDR1 and CDR2 (germline): MNHNY, SVGAGI (reference sequence).

V gene TRBV7-6 combines with J gene TRBJ2-2; the D gene is possibly TRBD1 (5 bases). Germline loops: CDR1 SGHVS, CDR2 FNYEAQ. V was pared by 11 bases and J by 0 bases, with 13 bases between. CDR3 size: 14 residues. This chain's CDR3 is CAAQGPANTGELFF. The CDR3 coding sequence is TGTGCCGCCCAGGGCCCCGCGAACACCGGGGAGCTGTTTTTT.

V usage is TRBV9 and J usage is TRBJ1-2; 9 positions agree with TRBD1. This CDR3 contains 13 residues. The germline V gene encodes CDR1 SGDLS and CDR2 YYNGEE. The J segment lost 7 bases and the V segment lost 4 bases, leaving 5 bases of the junction unmatched. CDR3 nucleotide sequence: TGTGCCAGCAGCTTACAGGGGGCGCTTGGCTACACCTTC. Its protein is CASSLQGALGYTF. The full variable domain, its missing parts supplied by reference TRBV9 and TRBJ1-2, is DSGVTQTPKHLITATGQRVTLRCSPRSGDLSVYWYQQSLDQGLQFLIQYYNGEERAKGNILERFSAQQFPDLHSELNLSSLELGDSALYFCASSLQGALGYTFGSGTRLTVV.

The chain couples TRBV7-2 to TRBJ1-3, with D perhaps TRBD1 (6 bases). The CDR3 totals 15 residues. Germline V lookup: CDR1 SGHTA, CDR2 FQGNSA. The V end was cut by 5 bases, the J end by 4 bases, with 15 bases between. The CDR3 DNA reads TGTGCCAGCAGCGCCGTCAGGGGACTCGGAAACACCATATATTTT. Encoded protein: CASSAVRGLGNTIYF.

This clone was seen more than once but under ten times. V is TRBV5-4 and J is TRBJ1-1, with TRBD1 as a possible D gene (5 bases). CDR1 and CDR2 (germline): SGHNT, YYREEE (reference sequence). Trimming shortened V by 0 bases and J by 0 bases, and 15 bases separated the two germline ends. CDR3 length: 17 amino acids. CDR3: CASSLEGRLQLNTEAFF. The CDR3 DNA sequence: TGTGCCAGCAGCTTGGAGGGGCGACTACAATTGAACACTGAAGCTTTCTTT.

This clone occurred a few times. The rearrangement uses TRBV7-9 and TRBJ1-5, with D uncertain. Trimming shortened V by 5 bases and J by 7 bases, and 9 bases separated the two germline ends. Looked up from germline, CDR1 is SEHNR and CDR2 is FQNEAQ (reference sequence). CDR3 size: 12 residues. The CDR3 nucleotides are TGTGCCAGCAGCGATCCCGGACAGCCCCAGCATTTT. Its translation: CASSDPGQPQHF.

The rearrangement uses TRBV19 and TRBJ2-5, with 9 bases identical to TRBD1. The CDR3 contains 15 residues. J was trimmed by 5 bases and V by 3 bases; bases with no gene match: 7. Per germline, CDR1 LNHDA and CDR2 SQIVND (reference sequence). The CDR3 is CASSIYRGLGETQYF. The DNA for the CDR3 is TGTGCCAGTAGTATCTACAGGGGGCTGGGGGAGACCCAGTACTTC.

The V call is TRBV6-1, the J call TRBJ2-7, with D unclear. The CDR3 is made up of 14 amino acids. Per germline, CDR1 MNHNS and CDR2 SASEGT. The germline V and J ends were trimmed by 3 bases and 0 bases, with 9 bases remaining between them. The CDR3: CASSEWSSSYEQYF. In DNA form, the CDR3 reads TGTGCCAGCAGTGAGTGGTCCTCCTCCTACGAGCAGTACTTC.

The chain has TRBV7-2 and TRBJ2-3, with 9 bases fitting TRBD2. The CDR3 extends over 17 amino acids. CDR1 is SGHTA, CDR2 FQGNSA, per germline. Losses at the gene ends were 1 base for V and 2 bases for J; bases not matched to a gene: 7. This CDR3 is CASSLEFGGGVTDTQYF. CDR3 DNA sequence: TGTGCCAGCAGCTTAGAATTCGGCGGGGGGGTCACAGATACGCAGTATTTT.

The chain couples TRBV20-1 to TRBJ2-5; a possible D gene is TRBD2 (6 bases). CDR3 length: 11 residues. CDR1 DFQATT and CDR2 SNEGSKA come from the germline V gene (reference sequence). V lost 6 bases and J lost 6, with 11 bases in between. CDR3 amino acids: CSALGGKTQYF. CDR3 nucleotides: TGCAGTGCCCTCGGCGGGAAGACCCAGTACTTC.

The genes are TRBV18 and TRBJ2-5, with D possibly being TRBD1 or TRBD2 (6 bases each). The J call is doubtful: the DNA matches TRBJ2-7 better. Germline V gene sequence: CDR1 KGHSH, CDR2 LQKENI. CDR3 length equals 14 residues. The CDR3 region has the DNA TGTGCCAGCTCGGAGGGTGGGGGGCCGAACGAGCAGTACTTC. Amino acid sequence: CASSEGGGPNEQYF.

The chain couples TRBV10-3 to TRBJ1-2, with D unclear. Trimming took off 11 bases at V and 6 bases at J, with 16 bases between the two ends. Germline V gives CDR1 ENHRY, CDR2 SYGVKD. The CDR3 covers 12 residues. For the CDR3, the DNA is TGTGCCTCGTCGAGGCAGGAGGATGGCTACACCTTC. Its translation is CASSRQEDGYTF.

V and J are TRBV7-2 and TRBJ1-1; D uncertain. The CDR3 has 14 amino acids. From germline, CDR1 is SGHTA and CDR2 FQGNSA. Trimming cost V 1 base and J 0 bases, with 6 bases left between them. CDR3 DNA: TGTGCCAGCAGCTTAGGGAACTTGAACACTGAAGCTTTCTTT. Residues: CASSLGNLNTEAFF.

The chain uses TRBV6-5 and TRBJ1-6, with D unclear. Germline V gene data show CDR1 as MNHEY and CDR2 as SVGAGI. This CDR3 is built from 14 residues. V lost 5 bases and J 7 bases, leaving 12 bases between the germline ends. The CDR3, as DNA: TGTGCCAGCAGTGAATTAGGGTCCAATTCACCCCTCCACTTT. Its protein product is CASSELGSNSPLHF.

The rearrangement uses TRBV5-1 and TRBJ2-7; D gene uncertain. Looked up from germline, CDR1 is SGHRS and CDR2 is YFSETQ. V was clipped by 6 bases and J by 0 bases, with 13 bases between them. The CDR3 is 14 residues long. The CDR3 bases are TGCGCCAGCACCCAAGGCCGGAGCTCCTACGAGCAGTACTTC. Translating gives CASTQGRSSYEQYF.

The chain carries TRBV7-2 and TRBJ2-5, with TRBD2 matching over 8 bases. CDR1 and CDR2 (germline): SGHTA, FQGNSA. V lost 2 bases, J lost 5 bases, and 7 bases stayed unmatched. The CDR3 is 15 amino acids. As DNA, the CDR3 is TGTGCCAGCAGCTTACAACGCCTAGCGGGTGAGACCCAGTACTTC. Translation: CASSLQRLAGETQYF.

This clone has just a few counts. This chain connects TRBV2 to TRBJ2-1, with D maybe TRBD1 (6 bases). V was cut by 1 base and J by 5 bases, with 12 bases left in between. CDR3 size: 15 residues. Germline V gives CDR1 SNHLY, CDR2 FYNNEI. This CDR3 reads CASSEGRGVDNEQFF. The CDR3 bases are TGTGCCAGCAGTGAAGGCAGGGGAGTAGACAATGAGCAGTTCTTC.

The chain employs TRBV4-3 and TRBJ2-1; 10 bases fit TRBD1. Germline V gene lookup returns CDR1 LGHNA and CDR2 YSLEER. The ends lost 4 bases at V and 1 base at J; junction bases unmatched: 7. CDR3 size: 17 residues. CDR3 nucleotide sequence: TGCGCCAGCAGCCGCTTAGGGACAGGGGCTTCCTACAATGAGCAGTTCTTC. Residues: CASSRLGTGASYNEQFF.

The rearrangement uses TRBV29-1 and TRBJ2-5, with D perhaps TRBD1 (6 bases). CDR1 and CDR2 (germline): SQVTM, ANQGSEA. This CDR3 spans 13 amino acids. Trimming shortened V by 4 bases and J by 1 base, and 10 bases separated the two germline ends. The CDR3 sequence: CSVARDTQETQYF. The CDR3 nucleotides are TGCAGCGTTGCAAGGGACACCCAAGAGACCCAGTACTTC.